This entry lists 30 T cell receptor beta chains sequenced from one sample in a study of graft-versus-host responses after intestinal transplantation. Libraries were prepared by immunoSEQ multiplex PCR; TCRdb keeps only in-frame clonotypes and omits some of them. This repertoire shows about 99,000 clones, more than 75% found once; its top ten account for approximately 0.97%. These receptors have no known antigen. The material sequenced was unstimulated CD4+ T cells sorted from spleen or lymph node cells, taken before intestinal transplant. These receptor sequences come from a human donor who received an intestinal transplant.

In nucleotides, the CDR3 is TGTGCCAGCAGTTATGGACTAGCTGTAGAGCAGTTCTTC. Encoded protein: CASSYGLAVEQFF. The V gene is TRBV28, the J gene TRBJ2-1, with TRBD2 matching over 8 bases. The V gene's germline CDR1 is MDHEN and CDR2 SYDVKM. The CDR3 consists of 13 residues. V was pared by 4 bases and J by 10 bases, with 6 bases of the junction left unmatched.

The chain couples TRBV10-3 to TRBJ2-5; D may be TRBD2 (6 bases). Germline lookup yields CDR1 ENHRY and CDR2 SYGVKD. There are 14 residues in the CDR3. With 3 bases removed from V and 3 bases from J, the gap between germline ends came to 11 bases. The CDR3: CAISDGSWEETQYF. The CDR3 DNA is TGTGCCATCAGTGACGGGAGTTGGGAAGAGACCCAGTACTTC.

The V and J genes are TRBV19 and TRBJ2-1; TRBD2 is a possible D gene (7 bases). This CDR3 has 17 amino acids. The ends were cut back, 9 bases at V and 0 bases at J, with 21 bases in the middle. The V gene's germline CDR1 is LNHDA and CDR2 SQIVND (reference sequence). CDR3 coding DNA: TGTGCCAGGGCGGGATCTAGCGGAGGGGGCTCCTACAATGAGCAGTTCTTC. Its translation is CARAGSSGGGSYNEQFF.

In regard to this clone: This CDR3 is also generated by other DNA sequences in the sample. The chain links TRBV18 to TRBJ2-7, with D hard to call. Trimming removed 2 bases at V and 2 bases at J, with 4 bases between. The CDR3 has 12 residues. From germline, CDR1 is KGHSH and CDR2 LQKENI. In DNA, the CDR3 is TGTGCCAGCTCACCATCGACCTACGAGCAGTACTTC. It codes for CASSPSTYEQYF.

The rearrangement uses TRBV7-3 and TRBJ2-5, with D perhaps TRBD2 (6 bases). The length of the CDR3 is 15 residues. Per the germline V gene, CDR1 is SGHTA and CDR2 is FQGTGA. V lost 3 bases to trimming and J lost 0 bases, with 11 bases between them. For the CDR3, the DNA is TGTGCCAGCAGCTTGGAGGGCCTGTACCAAGAGACCCAGTACTTC. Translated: CASSLEGLYQETQYF.

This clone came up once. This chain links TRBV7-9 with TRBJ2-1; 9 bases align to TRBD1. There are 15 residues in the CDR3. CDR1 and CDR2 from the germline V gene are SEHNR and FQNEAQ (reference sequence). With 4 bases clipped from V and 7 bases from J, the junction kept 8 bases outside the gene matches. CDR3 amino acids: CASSYLGQGWNEQFF. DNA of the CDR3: TGTGCCAGCAGCTATCTCGGACAGGGGTGGAATGAGCAGTTCTTC.

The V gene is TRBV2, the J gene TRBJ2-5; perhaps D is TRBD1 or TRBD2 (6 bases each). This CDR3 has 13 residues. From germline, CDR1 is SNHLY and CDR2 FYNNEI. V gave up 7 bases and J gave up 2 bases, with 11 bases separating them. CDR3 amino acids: CASIGGSQETQYF. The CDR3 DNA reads TGTGCCAGCATAGGGGGGAGTCAAGAGACCCAGTACTTC.

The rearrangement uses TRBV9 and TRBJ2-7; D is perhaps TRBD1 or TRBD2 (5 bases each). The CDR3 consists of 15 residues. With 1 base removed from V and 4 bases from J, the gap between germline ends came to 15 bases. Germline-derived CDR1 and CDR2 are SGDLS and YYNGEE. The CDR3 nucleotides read TGTGCCAGCAGCGTAAGTACCGGGGACCAGTACGAGCAGTACTTC. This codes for CASSVSTGDQYEQYF.

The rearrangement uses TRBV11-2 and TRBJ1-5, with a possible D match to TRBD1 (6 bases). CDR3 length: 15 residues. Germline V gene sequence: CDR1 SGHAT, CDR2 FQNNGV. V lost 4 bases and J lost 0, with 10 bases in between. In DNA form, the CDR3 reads TGTGCCAGCAGCTCTGGACAGTATAGCAATCAGCCCCAGCATTTT. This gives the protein CASSSGQYSNQPQHF.

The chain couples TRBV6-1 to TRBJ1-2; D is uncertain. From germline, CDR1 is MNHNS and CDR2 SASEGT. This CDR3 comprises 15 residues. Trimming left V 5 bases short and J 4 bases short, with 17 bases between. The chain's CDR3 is CASSRQCRKTYGYTF. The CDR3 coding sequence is TGTGCCAGCAGTCGACAATGTAGAAAGACCTATGGCTACACCTTC.

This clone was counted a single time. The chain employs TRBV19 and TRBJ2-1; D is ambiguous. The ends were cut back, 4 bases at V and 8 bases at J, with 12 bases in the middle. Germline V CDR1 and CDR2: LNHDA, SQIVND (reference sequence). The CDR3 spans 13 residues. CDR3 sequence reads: CASSNFLADEQFF. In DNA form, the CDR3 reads TGTGCCAGTAGTAATTTTTTGGCCGATGAGCAGTTCTTC.

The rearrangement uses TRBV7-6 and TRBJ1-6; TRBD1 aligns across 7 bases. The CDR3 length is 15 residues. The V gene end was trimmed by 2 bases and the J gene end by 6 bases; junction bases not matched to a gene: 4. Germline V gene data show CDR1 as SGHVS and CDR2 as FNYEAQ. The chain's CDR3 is CASSLRGQTNSPLHF. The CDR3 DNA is TGTGCCAGCAGCTTAAGGGGACAGACTAATTCACCCCTCCACTTT.

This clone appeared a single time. CDR3 DNA sequence: TGTGCCATCAGTGCCAGTCCAGCGGGAGTGAGGGATACGCAGTATTTT. Amino acids: CAISASPAGVRDTQYF. V gene TRBV10-3 combines with J gene TRBJ2-3; TRBD2 aligns across 8 bases. Germline V CDR1 and CDR2: ENHRY, SYGVKD. CDR3 length equals 16 residues. Losses at the gene ends were 4 bases for V and 6 bases for J; bases not matched to a gene: 12.

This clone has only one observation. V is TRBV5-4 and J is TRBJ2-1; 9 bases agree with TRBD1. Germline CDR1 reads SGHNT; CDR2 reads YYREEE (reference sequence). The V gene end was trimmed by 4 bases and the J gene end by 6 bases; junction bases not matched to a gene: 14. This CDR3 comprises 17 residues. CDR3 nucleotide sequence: TGTGCCAGCAGCCTAAACAGGGGGCTAGCGTCAAGCAATGAGCAGTTCTTC. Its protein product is CASSLNRGLASSNEQFF.

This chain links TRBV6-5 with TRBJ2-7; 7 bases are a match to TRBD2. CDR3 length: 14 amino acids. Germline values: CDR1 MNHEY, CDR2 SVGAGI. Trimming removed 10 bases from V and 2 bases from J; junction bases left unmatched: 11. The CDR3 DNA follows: TGTGCCACCCTAACCCGGACTAGGACCTACGAGCAGTACTTC. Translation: CATLTRTRTYEQYF.

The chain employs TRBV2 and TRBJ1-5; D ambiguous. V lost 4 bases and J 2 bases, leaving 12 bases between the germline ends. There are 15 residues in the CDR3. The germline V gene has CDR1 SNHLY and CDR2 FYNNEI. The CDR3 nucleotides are TGTGCCAGCAGTGTGGAGGGTTCGGGCAATCAGCCCCAGCATTTT. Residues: CASSVEGSGNQPQHF.

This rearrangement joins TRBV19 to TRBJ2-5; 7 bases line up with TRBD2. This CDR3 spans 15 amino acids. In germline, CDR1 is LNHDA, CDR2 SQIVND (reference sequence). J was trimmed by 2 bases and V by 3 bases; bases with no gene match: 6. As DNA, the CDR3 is TGTGCCAGTAGTATTGGTACCGGGGGGCAAGAGACCCAGTACTTC. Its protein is CASSIGTGGQETQYF.

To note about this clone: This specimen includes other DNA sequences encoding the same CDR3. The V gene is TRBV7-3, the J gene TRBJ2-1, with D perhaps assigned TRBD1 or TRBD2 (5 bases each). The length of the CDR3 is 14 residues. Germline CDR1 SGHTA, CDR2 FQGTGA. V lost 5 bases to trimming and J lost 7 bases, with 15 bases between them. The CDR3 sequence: CASSPGLASNEQFF. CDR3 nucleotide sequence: TGTGCCAGCAGCCCGGGGCTAGCTAGTAATGAGCAGTTCTTC.

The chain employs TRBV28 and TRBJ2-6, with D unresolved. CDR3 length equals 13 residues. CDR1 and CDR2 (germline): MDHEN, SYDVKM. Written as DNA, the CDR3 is TGTGGGACCAGGCTCTCTGGGGCCAACGTCCTGACTTTC. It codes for CGTRLSGANVLTF.

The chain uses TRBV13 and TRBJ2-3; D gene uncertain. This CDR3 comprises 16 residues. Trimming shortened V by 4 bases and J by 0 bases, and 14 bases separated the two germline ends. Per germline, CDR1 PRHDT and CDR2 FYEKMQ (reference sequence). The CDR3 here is CASSSPRRESTDTQYF. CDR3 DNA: TGTGCCAGCAGCTCTCCTCGAAGGGAAAGCACAGATACGCAGTATTTT.

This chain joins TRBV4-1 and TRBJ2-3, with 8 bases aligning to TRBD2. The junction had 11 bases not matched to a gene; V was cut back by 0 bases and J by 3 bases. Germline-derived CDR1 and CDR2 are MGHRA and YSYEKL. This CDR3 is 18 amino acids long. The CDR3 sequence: CASSQDGIGAGVTDTQYF. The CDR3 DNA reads TGCGCCAGCAGCCAAGATGGGATCGGAGCGGGGGTTACAGATACGCAGTATTTT.

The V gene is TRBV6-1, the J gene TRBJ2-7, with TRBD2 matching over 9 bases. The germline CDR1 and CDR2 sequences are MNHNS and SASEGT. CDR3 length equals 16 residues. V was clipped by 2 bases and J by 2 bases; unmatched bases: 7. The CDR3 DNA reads TGTGCCAGCAGTGAAACTGGCAGCGGGAGGCCCTACGAGCAGTACTTC. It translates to CASSETGSGRPYEQYF.

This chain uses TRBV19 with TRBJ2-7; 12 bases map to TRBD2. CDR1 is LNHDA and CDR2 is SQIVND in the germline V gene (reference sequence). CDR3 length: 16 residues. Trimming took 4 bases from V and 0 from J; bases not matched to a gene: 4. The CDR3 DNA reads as TGTGCCAGTAGTAAGACTAGCGGGAGCCTCTCCTACGAGCAGTACTTC. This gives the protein CASSKTSGSLSYEQYF.

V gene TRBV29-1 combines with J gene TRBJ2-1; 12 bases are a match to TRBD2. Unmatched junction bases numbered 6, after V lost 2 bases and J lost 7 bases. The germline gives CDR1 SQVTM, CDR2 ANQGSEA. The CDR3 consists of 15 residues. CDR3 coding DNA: TGCAGCGTTGAATCGACTAGCGGGAGTGTTAATGAGCAGTTCTTC. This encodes CSVESTSGSVNEQFF.

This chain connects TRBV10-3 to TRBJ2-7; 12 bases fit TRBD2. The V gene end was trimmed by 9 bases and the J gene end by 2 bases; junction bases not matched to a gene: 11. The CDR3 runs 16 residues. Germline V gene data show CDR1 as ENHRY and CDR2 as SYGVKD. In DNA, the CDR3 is TGTGCCATTAGGACTAGCGGGGCACCTAATCCCTACGAGCAGTACTTC. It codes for CAIRTSGAPNPYEQYF.

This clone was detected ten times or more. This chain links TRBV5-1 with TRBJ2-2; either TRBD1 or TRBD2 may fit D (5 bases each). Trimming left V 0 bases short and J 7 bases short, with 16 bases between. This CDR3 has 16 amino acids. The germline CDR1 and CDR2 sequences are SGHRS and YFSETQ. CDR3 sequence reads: CASSLASTQGVGELFF. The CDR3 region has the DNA TGCGCCAGCAGCTTGGCCTCGACCCAGGGAGTCGGGGAGCTGTTTTTT.

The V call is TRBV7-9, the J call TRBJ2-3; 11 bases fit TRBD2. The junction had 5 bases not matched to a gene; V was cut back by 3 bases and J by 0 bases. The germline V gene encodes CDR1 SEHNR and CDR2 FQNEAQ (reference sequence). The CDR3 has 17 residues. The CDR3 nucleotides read TGTGCCAGCAGCTTGGGACTAGCGGAAACTAGCACAGATACGCAGTATTTT. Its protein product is CASSLGLAETSTDTQYF.

CDR3: CASSPSLDLNTEAFF. CDR3 DNA: TGTGCCAGCTCACCCTCACTCGATCTGAACACTGAAGCTTTCTTT. V is TRBV18 and J is TRBJ1-1; unclear D gene. Trimming pared 3 bases from V and 0 bases from J, leaving 11 bases between. This CDR3 has 15 amino acids. Germline V gives CDR1 KGHSH, CDR2 LQKENI. Drawing the rest from reference TRBV18 and TRBJ1-1, the complete variable domain is NAGVMQNPRHLVRRRGQEARLRCSPMKGHSHVYWYRQLPEEGLKFMVYLQKENIIDESGMPKERFSAEFPKEGPSILRIQQVVRGDSAAYFCASSPSLDLNTEAFFGQGTRLTVV.

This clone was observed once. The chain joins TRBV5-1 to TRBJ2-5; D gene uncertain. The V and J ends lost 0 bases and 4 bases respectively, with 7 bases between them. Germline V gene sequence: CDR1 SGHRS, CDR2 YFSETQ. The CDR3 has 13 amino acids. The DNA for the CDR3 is TGCGCCAGCAGCTTGGGGCAGGTAGAGACCCAGTACTTC. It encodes CASSLGQVETQYF.

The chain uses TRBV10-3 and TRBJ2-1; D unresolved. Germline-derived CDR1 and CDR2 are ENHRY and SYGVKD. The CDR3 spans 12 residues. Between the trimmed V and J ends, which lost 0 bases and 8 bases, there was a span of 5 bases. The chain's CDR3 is CAISESIYEQFF. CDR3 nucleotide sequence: TGTGCCATCAGTGAGTCGATCTATGAGCAGTTCTTC.